This TCR beta chain was retrieved from a study of shared clonotypes between healthy human individuals. Study-level results: Clonotypes not shared had lower generation probabilities than those common to all four donors. Specimens sampled were limited to blood, with tissue repertoires likely differing.

Of note for this clone: As yet, its antigen is unknown.

The CDR3 is made up of 16 amino acids. V dropped 5 bases and J dropped 7; count of bases not matched to a gene: 12. CDR1 MDHEN and CDR2 SYDVKM come from the germline V gene. Only Caucasian adults living in Nashville, Tennessee made up the donor group. Sequencing was performed with immunoSEQ multiplex PCR; in TCRdb, only in-frame clones are kept and a portion is missing. The repertoire includes roughly 1,000,000 clones, 75% to 85% of them detected once, and 0.4% to 0.55% sits in the top ten. The receptor was isolated from a man between 18 and 29 years old in good health. Some clones in this sample may be carry-over from other donors' samples. What was sequenced was memory CD4+ T cells from PBMCs. Subset given: CD45RA-negative fraction. The V call is TRBV28, the J call TRBJ2-1, with 9 bases identical to TRBD2. CDR3 DNA sequence: TGTGCCAGCAGTCCACTAGGGGCTAGCGGGGAAAATGAGCAGTTCTTC. Protein product: CASSPLGASGENEQFF.